Listed below are T cell receptor beta chains from one sample, sequenced in a study of shared clonotypes between healthy human individuals. Generated by immunoSEQ multiplex PCR, the TCRdb table keeps only in-frame clones and is missing some. The profile shows about 2.1 million clones, around 93% of them singletons. The specimen was naive CD8+ T cells from PBMCs. These receptors all stem from a man aged 18 to 29 in good health. Some clones in this sample may be carry-over from other donors' samples. Both conserved end residues are part of each CDR3. Fields, in order: J gene, V gene, CDR3 protein.

J gene: TRBJ2-1
V gene: TRBV15
CDR3 protein: CATSRETRVTPINEQFF

J gene: TRBJ2-7
V gene: TRBV27
CDR3 protein: CASSFSAGGPYEQYF

J gene: TRBJ2-7
V gene: TRBV30
CDR3 protein: CAWSLASWEQYF

J gene: TRBJ2-7
V gene: TRBV6-1
CDR3 protein: CASSEAWGGYEQYF

J gene: TRBJ1-4
V gene: TRBV7-6
CDR3 protein: CASSPTLGPSGASSTNEKLFF

J gene: TRBJ2-7
V gene: TRBV27
CDR3 protein: CASSLGSSGSYEQYF

J gene: TRBJ2-2
V gene: TRBV6-1
CDR3 protein: CASSEDQDWDTGELFF

J gene: TRBJ1-3
V gene: TRBV5-6
CDR3 protein: CASSPSPGNTIYF

J gene: TRBJ1-1
V gene: TRBV29-1
CDR3 protein: CSVALGIGLNTEAFF

J gene: TRBJ2-7
V gene: TRBV5-4
CDR3 protein: CASSSISGSGYEQYF

J gene: TRBJ1-1
V gene: TRBV7-8
CDR3 protein: CASSPALGRSEAFF

J gene: TRBJ2-3
V gene: TRBV9
CDR3 protein: CASSPYWTDTQYF

J gene: TRBJ1-5
V gene: TRBV7-6
CDR3 protein: CASSLAGSGQPQHF

J gene: TRBJ2-1
V gene: TRBV6-6
CDR3 protein: CASSLGGGPNNEQFF

J gene: TRBJ2-3
V gene: TRBV9
CDR3 protein: CASSVDRGIADTQYF

J gene: TRBJ2-5
V gene: TRBV12-5
CDR3 protein: CASGPGTGGTETQYF

J gene: TRBJ1-2
V gene: TRBV11-2
CDR3 protein: CASSLGSRPLFYGYTF

J gene: TRBJ1-2
V gene: TRBV27
CDR3 protein: CASKKLEGSSGYTF

J gene: TRBJ2-1
V gene: TRBV28
CDR3 protein: CASSFGRDGRFF

J gene: TRBJ2-1
V gene: TRBV7-3
CDR3 protein: CASSLGGLAAYNEQFF

J gene: TRBJ2-1
V gene: TRBV19
CDR3 protein: CASSMLGQGSYNEQFF

J gene: TRBJ2-1
V gene: TRBV27
CDR3 protein: CASSPPPQRYNEQFF

J gene: TRBJ2-7
V gene: TRBV19
CDR3 protein: CASSIDQTSFGAEEQYF

J gene: TRBJ2-7
V gene: TRBV5-6
CDR3 protein: CASSEGSYEQYF

J gene: TRBJ1-2
V gene: TRBV11-2
CDR3 protein: CASSSGGQGAEGYTF

J gene: TRBJ2-1
V gene: TRBV4-3
CDR3 protein: CASSQDLGQGSYNEQFF

J gene: TRBJ2-3
V gene: TRBV13
CDR3 protein: CASSLESGLAGDGTTDTQYF

J gene: TRBJ2-1
V gene: TRBV29-1
CDR3 protein: CSFGTAGSYNEQFF

J gene: TRBJ2-7
V gene: TRBV28
CDR3 protein: CASTPGRSYEQYF

J gene: TRBJ2-7
V gene: TRBV27
CDR3 protein: CASSFDGQGYEQYF

J gene: TRBJ2-3
V gene: TRBV7-6
CDR3 protein: CASSLALSDTQYF

J gene: TRBJ1-2
V gene: TRBV28
CDR3 protein: CASSLWDRRHGYTF

J gene: TRBJ2-7
V gene: TRBV9
CDR3 protein: CASSVGGGSPYEQYF

J gene: TRBJ2-5
V gene: TRBV6-1
CDR3 protein: CASSQDGPQETQYF

J gene: TRBJ2-7
V gene: TRBV11-2
CDR3 protein: CASSLRFPEGSEQYF

J gene: TRBJ2-3
V gene: TRBV7-9
CDR3 protein: CASSLVTELNGDTQYF

J gene: TRBJ1-5
V gene: TRBV5-1
CDR3 protein: CASSPGPDPRPQHF

J gene: TRBJ2-3
V gene: TRBV5-6
CDR3 protein: CASSPTSGRGDTQYF

J gene: TRBJ2-5
V gene: TRBV11-2
CDR3 protein: CASSSRTEAGSQYF

J gene: TRBJ2-7
V gene: TRBV5-1
CDR3 protein: CASQLGIGQDRNEQYF

J gene: TRBJ1-2
V gene: TRBV7-9
CDR3 protein: CASSSDGFYTF

J gene: TRBJ1-5
V gene: TRBV4-1
CDR3 protein: CASSQVPPADSNQPQHF

J gene: TRBJ1-1
V gene: TRBV27
CDR3 protein: CASSLWGWTEAFF

J gene: TRBJ2-1
V gene: TRBV2
CDR3 protein: CASSGSLGRMMNNEQFF

J gene: TRBJ1-1
V gene: TRBV11-1
CDR3 protein: CASSPRGNTEAFF

J gene: TRBJ2-1
V gene: TRBV7-7
CDR3 protein: CASSLGDQHPYNEQFF

J gene: TRBJ2-2
V gene: TRBV9
CDR3 protein: CASQGAGNTGELFF

J gene: TRBJ2-6
V gene: TRBV10-1
CDR3 protein: CASRGQGTSGANVLTF

J gene: TRBJ1-4
V gene: TRBV27
CDR3 protein: CASRGQGDEKLFF

J gene: TRBJ1-1
V gene: TRBV19
CDR3 protein: CASSMVGIGTEAFF

J gene: TRBJ1-5
V gene: TRBV19
CDR3 protein: CASSEGTGGNQPQHF

J gene: TRBJ1-1
V gene: TRBV6-5
CDR3 protein: CASSSDPGTPYEAFF

J gene: TRBJ2-3
V gene: TRBV9
CDR3 protein: CASSVGVVSTDTQYF

J gene: TRBJ2-2
V gene: TRBV15
CDR3 protein: CATGPPNTGELFF

J gene: TRBJ2-2
V gene: TRBV5-5
CDR3 protein: CASSLALSGRRQGGELFF

J gene: TRBJ1-1
V gene: TRBV27
CDR3 protein: CASSAAGGGTEAFF

J gene: TRBJ1-1
V gene: TRBV7-9
CDR3 protein: CASSSTEWNTEAFF

J gene: TRBJ2-7
V gene: TRBV2
CDR3 protein: CASSAGGQGSGEQYF